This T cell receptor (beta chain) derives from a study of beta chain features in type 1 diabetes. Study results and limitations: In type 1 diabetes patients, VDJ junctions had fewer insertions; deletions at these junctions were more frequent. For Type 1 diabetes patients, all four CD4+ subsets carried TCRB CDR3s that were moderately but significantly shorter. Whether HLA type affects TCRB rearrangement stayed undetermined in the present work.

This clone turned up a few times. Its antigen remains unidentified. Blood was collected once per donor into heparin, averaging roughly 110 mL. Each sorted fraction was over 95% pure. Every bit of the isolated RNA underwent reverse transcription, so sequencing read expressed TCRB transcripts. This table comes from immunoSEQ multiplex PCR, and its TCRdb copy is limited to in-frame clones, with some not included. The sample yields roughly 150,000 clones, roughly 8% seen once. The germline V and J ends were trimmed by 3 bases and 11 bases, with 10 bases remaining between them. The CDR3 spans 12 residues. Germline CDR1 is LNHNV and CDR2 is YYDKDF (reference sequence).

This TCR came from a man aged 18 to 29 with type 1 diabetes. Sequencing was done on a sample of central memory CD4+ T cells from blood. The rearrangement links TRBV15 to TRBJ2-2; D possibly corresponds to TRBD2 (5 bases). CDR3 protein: CATSRDSGELFF. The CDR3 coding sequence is TGTGCCACCAGCAGGGACTCGGGAGAGCTGTTTTTT.